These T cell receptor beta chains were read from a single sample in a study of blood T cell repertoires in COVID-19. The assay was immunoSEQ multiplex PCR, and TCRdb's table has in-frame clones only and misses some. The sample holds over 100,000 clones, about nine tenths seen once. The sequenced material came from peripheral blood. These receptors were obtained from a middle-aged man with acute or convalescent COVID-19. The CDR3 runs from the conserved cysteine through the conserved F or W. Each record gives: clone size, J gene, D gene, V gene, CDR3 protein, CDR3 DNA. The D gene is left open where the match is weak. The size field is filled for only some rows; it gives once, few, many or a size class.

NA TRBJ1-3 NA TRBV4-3 CASSQERDLSGNTIYF TGCGCCAGCAGCCAAGAACGGGATCTCTCTGGAAACACCATATATTTT
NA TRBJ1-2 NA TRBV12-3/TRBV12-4 CASSFGRAYGYTF TGTGCCAGCAGTTTCGGCAGGGCGTATGGCTACACCTTC
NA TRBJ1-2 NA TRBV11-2 CASSPDINYGYTF TGTGCCAGCAGTCCGGACATTAACTATGGCTACACCTTC
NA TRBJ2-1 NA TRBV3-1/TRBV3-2 CASSQGVNEQFF TGTGCCAGCAGCCAAGGAGTCAATGAGCAGTTCTTC
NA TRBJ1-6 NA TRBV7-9 CASSQRSGIGGSPLHF TGTGCCAGCAGCCAACGGTCAGGAATAGGTGGCTCACCCCTCCACTTT
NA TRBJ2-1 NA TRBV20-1 CSARVRAEQFF TGCAGTGCTAGGGTCAGGGCTGAGCAGTTCTTC
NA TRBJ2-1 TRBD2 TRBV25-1 CASSLAGDHYNEQFF TGTGCCAGCAGCTTAGCGGGAGACCACTACAATGAGCAGTTCTTC
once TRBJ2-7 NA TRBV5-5 CASSSVISEQYF TGTGCCAGCAGCTCAGTTATCAGCGAGCAGTACTTC
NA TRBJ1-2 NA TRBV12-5 CASGQGPHYGYTF TGTGCTAGTGGTCAGGGGCCCCACTATGGCTACACCTTC
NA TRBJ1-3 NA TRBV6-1 CASSEQASGNTIYF TGTGCCAGCAGTGAACAAGCCTCTGGAAACACCATATATTTT
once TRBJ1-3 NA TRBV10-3 CAISESEAIYF TGTGCCATCAGTGAGTCGGAGGCCATATATTTT
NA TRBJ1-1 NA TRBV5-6 CASSLGGGLEAFF TGTGCCAGCAGCTTGGGGGGCGGTCTTGAAGCTTTCTTT
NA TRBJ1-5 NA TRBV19 CASSILRQHNQPQHF TGTGCCAGTAGTATACTCAGACAGCACAATCAGCCCCAGCATTTT
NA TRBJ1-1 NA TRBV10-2 CASRAGNTEAFF TGCGCCAGCAGAGCAGGGAACACTGAAGCTTTCTTT
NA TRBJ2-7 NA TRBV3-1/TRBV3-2 CASSQDDSRSYEQYF TGTGCCAGCAGCCAAGATGACTCCCGTTCCTACGAGCAGTACTTC
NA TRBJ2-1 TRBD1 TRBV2 CASKTRNRGNEQFF TGTGCCAGCAAAACGAGAAACAGGGGCAATGAGCAGTTCTTC
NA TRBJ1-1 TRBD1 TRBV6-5 CASSWDRGGNTEAFF TGTGCCAGCAGTTGGGACAGGGGCGGGAACACTGAAGCTTTCTTT
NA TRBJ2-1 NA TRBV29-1 CSARTDNEQFF TGCAGCGCTAGGACAGATAATGAGCAGTTCTTC
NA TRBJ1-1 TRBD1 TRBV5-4 CASQTGGYVTEAFF TGTGCCAGCCAGACAGGGGGCTATGTCACTGAAGCTTTCTTT
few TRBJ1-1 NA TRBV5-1 CASSTPGNTEAFF TGCGCCAGCAGCACTCCAGGGAACACTGAAGCTTTCTTT
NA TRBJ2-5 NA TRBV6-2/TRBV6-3 CASSYRGGETQYF TGTGCCAGCAGTTACAGGGGCGGAGAGACCCAGTACTTC
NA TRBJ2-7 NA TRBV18 CASSLNIGYEQYF TGTGCCAGCTCATTGAATATCGGCTACGAGCAGTACTTC
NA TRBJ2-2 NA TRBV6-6 CASSRDYRNTGELFF TGTGCCAGCAGTCGCGACTATCGGAACACCGGGGAGCTGTTTTTT
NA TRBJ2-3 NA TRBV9 CASSQVTSFDTQYF TGTGCCAGCAGCCAGGTTACTAGTTTCGATACGCAGTATTTT
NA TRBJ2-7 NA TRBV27 CASSPTVWAVNEQYF TGTGCCAGCAGTCCCACGGTTTGGGCAGTCAACGAGCAGTACTTC
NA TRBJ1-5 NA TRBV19 CASSMGTHSNQPQHF TGTGCCAGTAGTATGGGGACTCATAGCAATCAGCCCCAGCATTTT
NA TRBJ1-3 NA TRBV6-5 CASSSPGRAKGNTIYF TGTGCCAGCAGTTCCCCCGGCAGGGCGAAGGGAAACACCATATATTTT
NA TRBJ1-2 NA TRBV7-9 CASSAGAGYGYTF TGTGCCAGCAGTGCGGGGGCGGGCTATGGCTACACCTTC
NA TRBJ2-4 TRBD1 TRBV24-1 CATSDLGQGGENIQYF TGTGCCACCAGTGACCTTGGACAGGGCGGCGAAAACATTCAGTACTTC
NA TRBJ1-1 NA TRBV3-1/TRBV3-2 CASSRVGTTGNTEAFF TGTGCCAGCAGCCGCGTAGGCACGACAGGGAACACTGAAGCTTTCTTT
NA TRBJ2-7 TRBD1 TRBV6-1 CASSEVRQGRNEQYF TGTGCCAGCAGTGAAGTTAGACAGGGAAGGAACGAGCAGTACTTC
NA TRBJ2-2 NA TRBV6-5 CASSPGLTGELFF TGTGCCAGCAGTCCCGGACTGACCGGGGAGCTGTTTTTT
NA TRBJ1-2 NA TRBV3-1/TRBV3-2 CASSWTGSEYGYTF TGTGCCAGCAGCTGGACTGGCAGCGAATATGGCTACACCTTC